The 24 T cell receptor beta chains listed next were all sequenced from one sample in a study of cytomegalovirus exposure and HLA in healthy donors. PCR primers comprised 60 Vbeta and 13 Jbeta primers. The assay was immunoSEQ multiplex PCR, and TCRdb's table has in-frame clones only and misses some. Of roughly 200,000 clones in the sample, around 76% were seen once. Material: PBMCs. The receptors stem from a man aged 25 to 45 in good health and CMV-seronegative.

The V gene is TRBV11-2, the J gene TRBJ1-1; the D gene is possibly TRBD1 (5 bases). CDR1 SGHAT and CDR2 FQNNGV come from the germline V gene. This CDR3 contains 14 residues. V was clipped by 5 bases and J by 4 bases, with 14 bases between them. CDR3 DNA: TGTGCCAGCAGCACGGACCGGGGGGGCACTGAAGCTTTCTTT. It encodes CASSTDRGGTEAFF.

The J gene is TRBJ2-3, the V gene TRBV7-3; TRBD1 matches 8 bases. The CDR3 contains 12 residues. CDR1 and CDR2 from the germline V gene are SGHTA and FQGTGA. With 4 bases clipped from V and 14 bases from J, the junction kept 8 bases outside the gene matches. The CDR3 region has the DNA TGTGCCAGCAGCTCACCGGGACAGGCTTTGTATTTT. It specifies CASSSPGQALYF.

The rearrangement links TRBV4-1 to TRBJ2-7; TRBD2 matches 11 bases. The CDR3 covers 16 residues. V shed 4 bases, J shed 3 bases, and the junction held 8 bases outside the gene matches. Looked up from germline, CDR1 is MGHRA and CDR2 is YSYEKL. This CDR3 is CASSLRLAGIIYEQYF. For the CDR3, the DNA is TGCGCCAGCAGCCTGCGACTAGCGGGAATAATCTACGAGCAGTACTTC.

This clone is a singleton in its sample. This chain links TRBV2 with TRBJ2-7; a weak D match, TRBD1 (6 bases). V was cut by 7 bases and J by 11 bases, with 18 bases left in between. Germline V gene sequence: CDR1 SNHLY, CDR2 FYNNEI. This CDR3 has 12 amino acids. CDR3 sequence reads: CASIDDRTDKYF. The CDR3 DNA reads TGTGCCAGCATAGATGACAGGACTGATAAGTACTTC.

The gene calls are TRBV5-1 and TRBJ2-1; 9 bases fit TRBD2. The CDR3 length is 17 residues. Unmatched junction bases numbered 10, after V lost 3 bases and J lost 3 bases. CDR1 is SGHRS, CDR2 YFSETQ, per germline. CDR3 DNA sequence: TGCGCCAGCAGCTCCGGGACTAGCTCCGTTAACTACAATGAGCAGTTCTTC. Translating it yields CASSSGTSSVNYNEQFF.

The chain combines TRBV4-1 with TRBJ2-5, with 8 nucleotides matching TRBD2. Judging by the DNA end, TRBJ2-7 fits better; the J call may be wrong. The CDR3 covers 15 residues. The germline V gene has CDR1 MGHRA and CDR2 YSYEKL. CDR3 residues: CASSQGLALVYEQYF. The CDR3 DNA sequence: TGCGCCAGCAGCCAAGGACTAGCGTTAGTATACGAGCAGTACTTC.

J is TRBJ1-2 and V is TRBV7-8; no definite D call. Deletions cut 1 base from V and 3 bases from J, with 18 bases between. Per the germline V gene, CDR1 is SGHVS and CDR2 is FQNEAQ. The CDR3 spans 17 residues. CDR3 protein: CASSLDVDGGGDYGYTF. CDR3 nucleotide sequence: TGTGCCAGCAGCTTAGACGTCGACGGCGGAGGAGACTATGGCTACACCTTC.

This chain connects TRBV4-1 to TRBJ2-1; D remains unclear. V shed 1 base and J shed 5 bases, with 3 bases lying between them. The CDR3 has 12 amino acids. Germline-derived CDR1 and CDR2 are MGHRA and YSYEKL. As DNA, the CDR3 is TGCGCCAGCAGCCAAGCGGACAATGAGCAGTTCTTC. It yields the protein CASSQADNEQFF.

The J gene is TRBJ1-1, the V gene TRBV5-5, with 9 nucleotides matching TRBD1. V lost 2 bases and J lost 5; bases outside the gene matches: 13. The CDR3 runs 17 residues. Germline-derived CDR1 and CDR2 are SGHKS and YYEKEE (reference sequence). CDR3 residues: CASSFHPDRGLGTEAFF. CDR3 in DNA: TGTGCCAGCAGCTTCCACCCCGACAGGGGGTTGGGAACTGAAGCTTTCTTT.

This chain joins TRBV25-1 and TRBJ2-1; 8 nucleotides match TRBD1. Germline V gene sequence: CDR1 MGHDK, CDR2 SYGVNS. The trim removed 0 bases at V and 7 bases at J, leaving 2 bases unmatched. The CDR3 runs to 14 residues. The DNA for the CDR3 is TGTGCCAGCAGTGAATATGGACAGGGTAATGAGCAGTTCTTC. It codes for CASSEYGQGNEQFF.

This clone was detected a few times. DNA for the CDR3: TGCAGCGTTGAAGGGACCGGGACAGGGGGCAATGAGCAGTTCTTC. Its protein is CSVEGTGTGGNEQFF. The rearrangement uses TRBV29-1 and TRBJ2-1, with TRBD1 identical over 11 bases. The CDR3 extends over 15 amino acids. The trim removed 1 base at V and 6 bases at J, leaving 5 bases unmatched. Germline CDR1 SQVTM, CDR2 ANQGSEA.

The CDR3 sequence is CASSVQGGEKLFF. CDR3 bases: TGTGCCAGCAGTGTACAGGGAGGGGAAAAACTGTTTTTT. The chain links TRBV6-1 to TRBJ1-4; tentative D call: TRBD1 (6 bases). The V gene's germline CDR1 is MNHNS and CDR2 SASEGT. The CDR3 spans 13 residues. The V gene lost 4 bases and the J gene lost 8 bases, with 11 bases spanning the gap.

The chain is built from TRBV7-6 and TRBJ2-7; tentatively, D is TRBD2 (5 bases). The germline V gene has CDR1 SGHVS and CDR2 FNYEAQ. Trimming stripped 1 base from V and 6 bases from J, with 13 bases between. This CDR3 is 14 amino acids long. The CDR3 loop reads CASSLVPLEGEQYF. The CDR3 nucleotides read TGTGCCAGCAGCTTAGTCCCACTAGAAGGCGAGCAGTACTTC. Full variable domain (remainder filled in from reference TRBV7-6 and TRBJ2-7): GAGVSQSPRYKVTKRGQDVALRCDPISGHVSLYWYRQALGQGPEFLTYFNYEAQQDKSGLPNDRFSAERPEGSISTLTIQRTEQRDSAMYRCASSLVPLEGEQYFGPGTRLTVT.

This chain connects TRBV7-3 to TRBJ2-2; 9 bases are shared with TRBD1. In germline, CDR1 is SGHTA, CDR2 FQGTGA. Unmatched junction bases numbered 7, after V lost 5 bases and J lost 0 bases. CDR3 size: 17 residues. The CDR3 DNA reads as TGTGCCAGCAGCCGTACCGGGACAGGGACGAACACCGGGGAGCTGTTTTTT. This sequence encodes CASSRTGTGTNTGELFF.

V gene TRBV27 combines with J gene TRBJ2-5; D may be TRBD2 (5 bases). With 5 bases removed from V and 2 bases from J, the gap between germline ends came to 12 bases. The CDR3 is 14 residues long. The germline gives CDR1 MNHEY, CDR2 SMNVEV (reference sequence). CDR3 in amino acids: CASSRRTGQETQYF. CDR3 nucleotides: TGTGCCAGCAGTAGACGGACGGGACAAGAGACCCAGTACTTC.

CDR3 amino acids: CASSPGGGASGNTIYF. The DNA for the CDR3 is TGCGCCAGCAGCCCCGGGGGGGGTGCCTCTGGAAACACCATATATTTT. The V and J genes are TRBV5-1 and TRBJ1-3, with D perhaps TRBD1 (5 bases). Germline CDR1 is SGHRS and CDR2 is YFSETQ. The ends were cut back, 4 bases at V and 0 bases at J, with 14 bases in the middle. The CDR3 extends over 16 amino acids.

Note on this clone: The junction differs from germline at one of its ends, possibly a read error. This chain joins TRBV2 and TRBJ2-1; 11 bases map to TRBD2. CDR1 is SNHLY and CDR2 is FYNNEI in the germline V gene. The CDR3 contains 14 residues. CDR3 protein: CASSGTSGYNGQFF. DNA of the CDR3: TGTGCCAGTTCCGGGACTAGCGGATACAATGGGCAGTTCTTC.

The V gene is TRBV28, the J gene TRBJ1-2; possibly TRBD1 for D (5 bases). This CDR3 comprises 14 residues. Per germline, CDR1 MDHEN and CDR2 SYDVKM. V lost 2 bases to trimming and J lost 0 bases, with 7 bases between them. CDR3 amino acids: CASSLGASNYGYTF. CDR3 in DNA: TGTGCCAGCAGTTTAGGGGCCTCTAACTATGGCTACACCTTC.

This sequence joins TRBV5-1 and TRBJ1-4, with 10 positions matching TRBD1. The CDR3 loop spans 14 amino acids. V lost 3 bases and J lost 7; bases outside the gene matches: 3. Germline CDR1 and CDR2: SGHRS and YFSETQ. The CDR3 DNA sequence: TGCGCCAGCAGCTACGGACAGGGGGGTGAAAAACTGTTTTTT. Translated, it gives CASSYGQGGEKLFF.

The genes are TRBV28 and TRBJ2-5; 7 nucleotides agree with TRBD2. V shed 9 bases, J shed 5 bases, and the junction held 12 bases outside the gene matches. This CDR3 spans 14 amino acids. Germline loops: CDR1 MDHEN, CDR2 SYDVKM. The CDR3 nucleotides are TGTGCCAGTACGCCGGGAGGTGGCTTGGAGACCCAGTACTTC. This encodes CASTPGGGLETQYF.

The chain couples TRBV6-6 to TRBJ2-2, with D hard to call. CDR3 length equals 14 residues. The V end was cut by 6 bases, the J end by 5 bases, with 13 bases between. Germline CDR1 MNHNY, CDR2 SVGAGI (reference sequence). CDR3 residues: CASRKLSETGELFF. The CDR3 DNA reads as TGTGCCAGCAGAAAACTGAGTGAGACCGGGGAGCTGTTTTTT.

The chain carries TRBV29-1 and TRBJ1-1; perhaps TRBD1 as D (6 bases). Germline CDR1 SQVTM, CDR2 ANQGSEA. Trimming shortened V by 4 bases and J by 5 bases, and 20 bases separated the two germline ends. The CDR3 is 15 amino acids. The CDR3 loop reads CSVAGVTGKITEAFF. Written as DNA, the CDR3 is TGCAGCGTTGCCGGTGTTACAGGGAAGATTACTGAAGCTTTCTTT.

This sequence joins TRBV6-1 and TRBJ2-2; 7 nucleotides match TRBD1. This CDR3 has 15 amino acids. Germline trimming cut 7 bases from V and 2 bases from J; bases unmatched to any gene: 7. The germline V gene encodes CDR1 MNHNS and CDR2 SASEGT. The CDR3 protein is CASIRGTVNTGELFF. The CDR3, as DNA: TGTGCCAGCATCAGGGGGACCGTAAACACCGGGGAGCTGTTTTTT.

The V and J genes are TRBV6-5 and TRBJ2-1, with TRBD2 matching 14 bases. V lost 4 bases, J lost 7 bases, and 3 bases stayed unmatched. The CDR3 totals 15 residues. Per the germline V gene, CDR1 is MNHEY and CDR2 is SVGAGI. CDR3 residues: CASSLGLAGANEQFF. CDR3 nucleotide sequence: TGTGCCAGCAGTTTGGGACTAGCGGGAGCTAATGAGCAGTTCTTC.